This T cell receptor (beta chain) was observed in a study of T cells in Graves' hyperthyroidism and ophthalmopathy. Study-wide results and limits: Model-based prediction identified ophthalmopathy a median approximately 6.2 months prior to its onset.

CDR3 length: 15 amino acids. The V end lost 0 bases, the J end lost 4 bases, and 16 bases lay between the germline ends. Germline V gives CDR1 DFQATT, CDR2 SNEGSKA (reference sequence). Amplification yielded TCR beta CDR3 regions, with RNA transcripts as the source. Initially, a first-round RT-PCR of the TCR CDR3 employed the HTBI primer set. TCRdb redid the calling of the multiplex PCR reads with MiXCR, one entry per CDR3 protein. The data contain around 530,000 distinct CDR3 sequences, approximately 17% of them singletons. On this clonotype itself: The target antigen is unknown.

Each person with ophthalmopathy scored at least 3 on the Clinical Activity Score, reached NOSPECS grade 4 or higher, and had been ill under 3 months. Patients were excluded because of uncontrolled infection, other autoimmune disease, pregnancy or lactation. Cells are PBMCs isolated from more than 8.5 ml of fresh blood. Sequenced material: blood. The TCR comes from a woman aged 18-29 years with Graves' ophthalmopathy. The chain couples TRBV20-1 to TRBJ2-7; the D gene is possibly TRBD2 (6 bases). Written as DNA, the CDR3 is TGCAGTGCTAGAGATAACACCGGGGGTGGTTACGAGCAGTACTTC. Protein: CSARDNTGGGYEQYF.